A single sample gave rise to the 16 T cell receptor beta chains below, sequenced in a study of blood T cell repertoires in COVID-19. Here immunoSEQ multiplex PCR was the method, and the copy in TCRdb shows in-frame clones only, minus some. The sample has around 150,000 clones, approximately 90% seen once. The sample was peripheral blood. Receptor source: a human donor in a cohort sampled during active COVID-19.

The CDR3, as DNA: TGTGCCAGCAGCCCGATGCAACTAGCGGGGGGGCTCACCGGGGAGCTGTTTTTT. Its translation is CASSPMQLAGGLTGELFF. V is TRBV7-9 and J is TRBJ2-2; 13 nucleotides agree with TRBD2. V was pared by 5 bases and J by 4 bases, with 10 bases of the junction left unmatched. The CDR3 covers 18 residues. CDR1 is SEHNR, CDR2 FQNEAQ, per germline (reference sequence). Supplemented by reference TRBV7-9 and TRBJ2-2, the full variable domain reads DTGVSQNPRHKITKRGQNVTFRCDPISEHNRLYWYRQTLGQGPEFLTYFQNEAQLEKSRLLSDRFSAERPKGSFSTLEIQRTEQGDSAMYLCASSPMQLAGGLTGELFFGEGSRLTVL.

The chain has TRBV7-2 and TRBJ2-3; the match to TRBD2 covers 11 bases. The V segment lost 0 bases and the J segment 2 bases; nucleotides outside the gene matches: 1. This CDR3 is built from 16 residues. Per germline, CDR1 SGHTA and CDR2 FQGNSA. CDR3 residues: CASSLATSGVTDTQYF. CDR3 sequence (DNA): TGTGCCAGCAGCTTAGCGACTAGCGGGGTCACAGATACGCAGTATTTT. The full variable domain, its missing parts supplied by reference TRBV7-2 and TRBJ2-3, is GAGVSQSPSNKVTEKGKDVELRCDPISGHTALYWYRQSLGQGLEFLIYFQGNSAPDKSGLPSDRFSAERTGGSVSTLTIQRTQQEDSAVYLCASSLATSGVTDTQYFGPGTRLTVL.

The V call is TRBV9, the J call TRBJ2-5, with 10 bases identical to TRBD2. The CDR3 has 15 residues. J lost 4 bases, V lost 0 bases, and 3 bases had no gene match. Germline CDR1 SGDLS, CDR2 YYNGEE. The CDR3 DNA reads TGTGCCAGCAGCGTAGTGGCTAGCGGGAGAGAGACCCAGTACTTC. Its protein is CASSVVASGRETQYF.

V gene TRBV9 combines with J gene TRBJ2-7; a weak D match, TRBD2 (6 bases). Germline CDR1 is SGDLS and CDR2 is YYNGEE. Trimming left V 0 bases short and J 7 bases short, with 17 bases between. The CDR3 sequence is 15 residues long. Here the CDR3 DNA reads TGTGCCAGCAGCGTAGGGGCCGGGACGGGGGAGGAGCAGTACTTC. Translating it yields CASSVGAGTGEEQYF.

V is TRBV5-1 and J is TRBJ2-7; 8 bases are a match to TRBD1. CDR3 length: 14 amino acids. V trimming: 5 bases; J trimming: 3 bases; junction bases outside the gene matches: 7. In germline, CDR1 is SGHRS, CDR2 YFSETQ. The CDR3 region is CASRGQGASYEQYF. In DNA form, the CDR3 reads TGCGCCAGCAGGGGCCAGGGGGCGAGCTACGAGCAGTACTTC.

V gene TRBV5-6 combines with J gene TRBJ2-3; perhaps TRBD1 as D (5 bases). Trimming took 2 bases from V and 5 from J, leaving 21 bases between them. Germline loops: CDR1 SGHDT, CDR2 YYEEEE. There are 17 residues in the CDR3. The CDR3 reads CASSFPRLDSFIDTQYF. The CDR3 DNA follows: TGTGCCAGCAGCTTCCCACGCCTCGACAGTTTCATAGATACGCAGTATTTT.

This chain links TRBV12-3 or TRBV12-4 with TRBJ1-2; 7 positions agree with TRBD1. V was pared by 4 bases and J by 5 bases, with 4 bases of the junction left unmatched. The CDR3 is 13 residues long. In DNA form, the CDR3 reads TGTGCCAGCAGTTCGGGCAGGGGGTATGGCTACACCTTC. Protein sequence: CASSSGRGYGYTF.

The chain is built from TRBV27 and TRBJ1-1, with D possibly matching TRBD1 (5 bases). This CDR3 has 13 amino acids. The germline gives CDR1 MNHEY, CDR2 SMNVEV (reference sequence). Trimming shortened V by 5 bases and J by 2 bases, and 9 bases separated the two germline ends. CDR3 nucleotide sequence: TGTGCCAGCAGTCTAGGACACAACACTGAAGCTTTCTTT. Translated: CASSLGHNTEAFF.

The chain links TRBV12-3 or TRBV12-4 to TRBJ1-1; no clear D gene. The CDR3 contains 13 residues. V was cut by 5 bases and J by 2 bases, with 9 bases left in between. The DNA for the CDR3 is TGTGCCAGCAGTCCTCCCCCCAACACTGAAGCTTTCTTT. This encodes CASSPPPNTEAFF.

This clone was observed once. The CDR3 DNA is TGTGCCAGCAGTTTCTTCCCTGGAAACACCATATATTTT. Protein sequence: CASSFFPGNTIYF. V usage is TRBV28 and J usage is TRBJ1-3; D ambiguous. This CDR3 has 13 amino acids. Germline V CDR1 and CDR2: MDHEN, SYDVKM. Trimming shortened V by 3 bases and J by 2 bases, and 5 bases separated the two germline ends.

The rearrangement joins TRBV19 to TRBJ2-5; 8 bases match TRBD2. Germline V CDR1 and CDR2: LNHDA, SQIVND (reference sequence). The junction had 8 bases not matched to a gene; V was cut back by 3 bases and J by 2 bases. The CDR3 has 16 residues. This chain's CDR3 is CASSISSGGGQETQYF. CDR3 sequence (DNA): TGTGCCAGTAGTATTTCATCGGGCGGGGGGCAAGAGACCCAGTACTTC.

The CDR3 region has the DNA TGTGCCAGTAGACCACAGAACTATGGCTACACCTTC. Its protein product is CASRPQNYGYTF. V is TRBV19 and J is TRBJ1-2; no reliable D call. There are 12 residues in the CDR3. V lost 6 bases to trimming and J lost 2 bases, with 7 bases between them. Germline V gene sequence: CDR1 LNHDA, CDR2 SQIVND (reference sequence).

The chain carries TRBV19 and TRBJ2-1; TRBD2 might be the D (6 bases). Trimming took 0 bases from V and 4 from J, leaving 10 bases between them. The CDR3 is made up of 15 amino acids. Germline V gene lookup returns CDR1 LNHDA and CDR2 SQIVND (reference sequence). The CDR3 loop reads CASSIEAGNYNEQFF. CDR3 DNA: TGTGCCAGTAGTATAGAAGCGGGCAATTACAATGAGCAGTTCTTC.

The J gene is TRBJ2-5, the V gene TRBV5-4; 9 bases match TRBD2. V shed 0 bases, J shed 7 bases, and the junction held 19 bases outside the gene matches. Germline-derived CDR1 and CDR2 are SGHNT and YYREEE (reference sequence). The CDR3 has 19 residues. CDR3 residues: CASSLVLAAGGTRPGTQYF. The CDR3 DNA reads TGTGCCAGCAGCTTGGTCTTGGCGGCGGGGGGGACCCGCCCAGGGACCCAGTACTTC.

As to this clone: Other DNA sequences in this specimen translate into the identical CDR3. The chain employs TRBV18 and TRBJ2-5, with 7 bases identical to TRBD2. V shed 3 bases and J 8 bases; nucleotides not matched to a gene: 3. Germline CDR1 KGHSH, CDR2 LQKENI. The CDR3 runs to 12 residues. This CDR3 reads CASSPAGETQYF. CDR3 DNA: TGTGCCAGCTCACCGGCGGGGGAAACCCAGTACTTC.

CDR3 loop: CAWGNGWTSPSYEQYF. DNA for the CDR3: TGTGCCTGGGGGAACGGTTGGACTAGCCCCTCCTACGAGCAGTACTTC. This chain uses TRBV30 with TRBJ2-7, with TRBD2 identical over 8 bases. The CDR3 covers 16 residues. Trimming at V came to 5 bases and at J to 0 bases, leaving 12 bases not matched to a gene. Germline lookup yields CDR1 GTSNPN and CDR2 SVGIG (reference sequence). The full variable domain, in which reference TRBV30 and TRBJ2-7 provide the parts outside the CDR3, is SQTIHQWPATLVQPVGSPLSLECTVEGTSNPNLYWYRQAAGRGLQLLFYSVGIGQISSEVPQNLSASRPQDRQFILSSKKLLLSDSGFYLCAWGNGWTSPSYEQYFGPGTRLTVT.